This T cell receptor beta chain was identified during a study of T cell responses to AZD1222 COVID-19 vaccine. Findings of the study overall: Breadth and depth of Spike-specific TCRs rose after two AZD1222 doses. Just five or six AZD1222 recipients tested seropositive at baseline.

The CDR3 spans 14 residues. Germline loops: CDR1 SGHNT, CDR2 YYREEE (reference sequence). Unmatched junction bases numbered 2, after V lost 3 bases and J lost 6 bases. TCRdb's copy holds only in-frame clones and misses some; the assay was immunoSEQ multiplex PCR. The sample holds more than 150,000 clones, about 86% seen once. In the case of this clone: Its matching antigen is unknown.

The sequencing used peripheral blood, collected on day 0 of AZD1222 vaccination. The sequence was obtained from an adult in good health. The chain joins TRBV5-4 to TRBJ2-2; 10 bases are shared with TRBD1. The CDR3 sequence: CASSWDRGAGELFF. CDR3 DNA sequence: TGTGCCAGCAGCTGGGACAGGGGAGCCGGGGAGCTGTTTTTT. Using reference TRBV5-4 and TRBJ2-2 for the parts outside the CDR3, the full variable domain is ETGVTQSPTHLIKTRGQQVTLRCSSQSGHNTVSWYQQALGQGPQFIFQYYREEENGRGNFPPRFSGLQFPNYSSELNVNALELDDSALYLCASSWDRGAGELFFGEGSRLTVL.